A single sample is the source of the 12 T cell receptor beta chains below, sequenced in a study of liver allograft versus peripheral blood T cells. Looking at the study overall: Peripheral blood of the recipients supplied T cell receptor repertoires that were compared with those in transplanted livers.

TCRdb reprocessed the reads with MiXCR, giving one entry per CDR3 protein. The sample lists about 7,300 distinct CDR3 sequences, approximately 15% occurring once. All receptors derive from a human patient who had a liver transplant. Part of the T cell pool may stem from the graft donor.

This clonotype is medium-sized (0.01 to 0.1%). The chain recombines TRBV6-1 with TRBJ1-1; 9 bases line up with TRBD1. V was pared by 6 bases and J by 11 bases, with 10 bases of the junction left unmatched. Germline V gives CDR1 MNHNS, CDR2 SASEGT. The CDR3 is made up of 13 amino acids. CDR3 nucleotides: TGTGCCAGCAGCGGGACAGGGAGGTTGCGGGCTTTCTTT. This sequence encodes CASSGTGRLRAFF.

In its sample, this clonotype was seen many times. The rearrangement uses TRBV6-1 and TRBJ2-3; D uncertain. Germline V gene data show CDR1 as MNHNS and CDR2 as SASEGT. V lost 0 bases to trimming and J lost 7 bases, with 8 bases between them. The CDR3 contains 13 residues. CDR3 sequence: CASSEARLNTQYF. The CDR3 coding sequence is TGTGCCAGCAGTGAAGCTCGACTGAATACGCAGTATTTT.

The sample holds many counts of this clonotype. This chain links TRBV12-3 or TRBV12-4 with TRBJ2-7; D is undetermined. V was pared by 8 bases and J by 0 bases, with 14 bases between. This CDR3 contains 14 residues. CDR3 protein: CASGLRSISYEQYF. In DNA, the CDR3 is TGTGCCAGCGGATTGCGGTCGATCTCCTACGAGCAGTACTTC.

This clonotype is medium-sized by share. The chain recombines TRBV29-1 with TRBJ2-7; tentative D call: TRBD2 (6 bases). Germline V gene lookup returns CDR1 SQVTM and CDR2 ANQGSEA. The CDR3 length is 13 residues. The ends were cut back, 6 bases at V and 5 bases at J, with 17 bases in the middle. The CDR3 DNA follows: TGCAGCGTCGTCAGGGAGGAAGAGCACGAGCAGTACTTC. This gives the protein CSVVREEEHEQYF.

This clonotype is medium-sized (0.01 to 0.1%). The CDR3 bases are TGTGCCAGCAGCCAACGACAGGAAAATCAGCCCCAGCATTTT. Protein product: CASSQRQENQPQHF. V gene TRBV6-6 combines with J gene TRBJ1-5; tentative D call: TRBD1 (6 bases). Germline values: CDR1 MNHNY, CDR2 SVGAGI (reference sequence). The CDR3 covers 14 residues. The ends were cut back, 6 bases at V and 4 bases at J, with 13 bases in the middle.

The DNA for the CDR3 is TGTGCCAGCAGACCAAATGGGGGCTATGGCTACACCTTC. Protein product: CASRPNGGYGYTF. V gene TRBV25-1 combines with J gene TRBJ1-2, with a possible D match to TRBD1 (5 bases). CDR1 MGHDK and CDR2 SYGVNS come from the germline V gene. The CDR3 extends over 13 amino acids. V lost 6 bases to trimming and J lost 4 bases, with 12 bases between them.

This clonotype counts as medium-sized (0.01 to 0.1%). The V call is TRBV15, the J call TRBJ1-2; perhaps TRBD1 as D (6 bases). Between the trimmed V and J ends, which lost 5 bases and 6 bases, there was a span of 16 bases. This CDR3 spans 14 amino acids. The V gene's germline CDR1 is LNHNV and CDR2 YYDKDF (reference sequence). CDR3 amino acids: CATSSGVGGDGYTF. The CDR3 DNA sequence: TGTGCCACCAGCTCGGGGGTGGGGGGCGATGGCTACACCTTC.

This clonotype was observed once. A much larger clone lies one base from this, so it may be a read error. J is TRBJ1-4 and V is TRBV19, with a weak D call TRBD1 (6 bases). The V gene lost 5 bases and the J gene lost 8 bases, with 12 bases spanning the gap. This CDR3 comprises 13 residues. In germline, CDR1 is LNHDA, CDR2 SQIVND (reference sequence). Written as DNA, the CDR3 is TGTGCCAGTAGTTCGCAGGGGACAGAAAAACTGTTTTTT. As protein: CASSSQGTEKLFF.

The chain employs TRBV19 and TRBJ2-5; 13 bases match TRBD2. The CDR3 is 16 amino acids. The junction had 5 bases not matched to a gene; V was cut back by 2 bases and J by 5 bases. Germline V lookup: CDR1 LNHDA, CDR2 SQIVND (reference sequence). The CDR3 protein is CASSIRTSGGRETQYF. As DNA, the CDR3 is TGTGCCAGTAGTATAAGGACTAGCGGGGGCCGGGAGACCCAGTACTTC.

V gene TRBV20-1 combines with J gene TRBJ1-2, with 7 bases aligning to TRBD1. The CDR3 has 17 amino acids. After removal of 0 bases from V and 5 bases from J, the junction contained 15 bases not matched to a gene. Looked up from germline, CDR1 is DFQATT and CDR2 is SNEGSKA (reference sequence). The chain's CDR3 is CSARDHTGTAPFYGYTF. The CDR3, as DNA: TGCAGTGCTAGAGATCATACCGGGACAGCGCCTTTTTATGGCTACACCTTC.

As concerns this clonotype: This clone may be a read error of a much larger clone one base away. The chain couples TRBV5-4 to TRBJ1-2; TRBD1 might be the D (5 bases). The CDR3 is 14 amino acids. Germline V gives CDR1 SGHNT, CDR2 YYREEE (reference sequence). The CDR3 region has the DNA TGTGTCAGCAGCTTGGGGGTGGAAGGATATGGCTACACCTTC. As protein: CVSSLGVEGYGYTF.

Ten or more counts support this clonotype. V and J are TRBV12-5 and TRBJ1-6; 8 positions match TRBD1. Germline CDR1 and CDR2: LGHNT and FRNRAP. This CDR3 spans 12 amino acids. With V trimmed by 5 bases and J by 9 bases, 0 bases remained unmatched. CDR3 amino acids: CASGQGASPLHF. CDR3 in DNA: TGTGCTAGTGGTCAGGGGGCTTCACCCCTCCACTTT. The variable domain in full, completed from reference TRBV12-5 and TRBJ1-6, reads DARVTQTPRHKVTEMGQEVTMRCQPILGHNTVFWYRQTMMQGLELLAYFRNRAPLDDSGMPKDRFSAEMPDATLATLKIQPSEPRDSAVYFCASGQGASPLHFGNGTRLTVT.